This TCR beta chain was retrieved from a study of blood T cell repertoires in COVID-19. From germline, CDR1 is SNHLY and CDR2 FYNNEI. The CDR3 runs to 15 residues. With V trimmed by 6 bases and J by 9 bases, 8 bases remained unmatched. The protocol was immunoSEQ multiplex PCR, while the TCRdb copy is restricted to in-frame clones and leaves out a portion. This repertoire shows fewer than 200,000 clones, just under 85% found once; its top ten account for roughly 2.7%. J is TRBJ2-1 and V is TRBV2; 13 bases are shared with TRBD2. The sequencing sample was made of peripheral blood. The sequence was collected from a woman of 80 years or more with COVID-19, enrolled during active disease. The CDR3 sequence: CASRGGLAGYVEQFF. The CDR3 DNA is TGTGCCAGCAGGGGGGGACTAGCGGGGTACGTTGAGCAGTTCTTC.